This entry is about one T cell receptor (beta chain). As the CDR3 is not closed by the conserved phenylalanine or tryptophan, this likely results from a read error. The input was about 500 ng total RNA; TCR beta cDNA was made from it with a constant-region primer. Three nested multiplex PCR rounds, a slightly modified ARM-PCR method, built the TCR beta libraries. Running around 9 cycles apiece, the first two PCR rounds relied on TRBV1-TRBV30 forward primers together with a C-beta reverse primer. Each CDR3 protein is one row after TCRdb ran MiXCR on the multiplex PCR reads. The profile covers fewer than 50,000 distinct CDR3 sequences, with 60% to 80% appearing a single time and 38% taken by the ten largest. These data belong to a study of tumor-infiltrating lymphocytes in primary liver carcinoma. CDR1 SGHAT and CDR2 FQDESV come from the germline V gene (reference sequence). CDR3 length: 14 residues.

Between 20 and 30 mg of unsorted bulk tissue served as the source from which RNA and DNA were co-extracted. This receptor was obtained from a woman in her 30s with primary liver carcinoma and hepatitis B virus infection. The sample taken for sequencing was tumor-adjacent normal liver tissue. This chain connects TRBV11-1 to TRBJ2-7; D gene ambiguous. The CDR3 DNA follows: TGTGCCAGCAGCTTAGCGACGGTCTCCTACAAGCAGTACCTC. This codes for CASSLATVSYKQYL.